This T cell receptor beta chain was observed in a study of T cell responses to AZD1222 COVID-19 vaccine. Some second doses came at about 4 weeks and others at about 12 weeks; these were pooled. TCRdb's copy holds only in-frame clones and misses some; the assay was immunoSEQ multiplex PCR. This table has fewer than 200,000 clones, around 88% appearing once. This receptor was identified in an adult who received the AZD1222 COVID-19 vaccine. The sample here was peripheral blood, taken 28 days after the second AZD1222 dose.

DNA of the CDR3: TGTGCCAGCAGTTTAGGGCTATACTATGGCTACACCTTC. Amino acids: CASSLGLYYGYTF. The J gene is TRBJ1-2, the V gene TRBV27; no definite D call. The CDR3 runs 13 residues. Germline assignment: CDR1 MNHEY and CDR2 SMNVEV (reference sequence). The V and J ends lost 2 bases and 3 bases respectively, with 7 bases between them.